This TCR beta chain was found in a study of blood T cell repertoires in COVID-19. In the study overall: Collection of acute and convalescent COVID-19 samples took place in the United States, Italy and Spain. PBMCs, B-cell-depleted T cells, or T cells were the source of the cDNA or gDNA that made up the material.

CDR3 size: 15 residues. The V segment lost 4 bases and the J segment 7 bases; nucleotides outside the gene matches: 11. Germline V gives CDR1 SGHVS, CDR2 FNYEAQ. Per the authors' pipeline: From reference gene primer amplification, estimates of nucleated cell counts were derived. The data were produced by immunoSEQ multiplex PCR, yet TCRdb's version contains in-frame clones alone and is incomplete. Clone size and V and J calls were adopted from that table, with D and trimming inferred from the DNA. The profile shows more than 70,000 clones, 75% to 95% of them singletons. The V and J genes are TRBV7-6 and TRBJ1-2; 8 positions agree with TRBD1. The TCR comes from a woman aged 45 to 65 in a cohort sampled during active COVID-19. Sample: peripheral blood. The CDR3 DNA reads TGTGCCAGCAGCTCGGGACAGGCTGTCCGGGGTGGCTACACCTTC. It specifies CASSSGQAVRGGYTF.